The clone carrying this TCR beta chain was picked up many times. Its antigen remains unknown. Different DNA sequences within this sample yield the same CDR3. The CDR3 length is 11 residues. The germline gives CDR1 SGHNT, CDR2 YYREEE (reference sequence). V lost 1 base to trimming and J lost 2 bases, with 0 bases between them. Memory CD4+ cells were the fraction left after CD45RA+ naive selection. This sample stems from a study of shared clonotypes between healthy human individuals. General study points: Sample collection involved blood only; tissue repertoires are likely different.

This table comes from immunoSEQ multiplex PCR, and its TCRdb copy is limited to in-frame clones, with some not included. The sample carries approximately 2,000,000 clones, 80% to 95% recorded once. The clonotype originates from a man in his late teens or twenties in good health. Some clones in this sample may be carry-over from other donors' samples. This chain links TRBV5-4 with TRBJ1-1; D is ambiguous. Specimen: naive CD4+ T cells from PBMCs. Indicated subset: CD45RA+ positively selected. In DNA, the CDR3 is TGTGCCAGCAGCTTGAACACTGAAGCTTTCTTT. It codes for CASSLNTEAFF.